Below, 25 T cell receptor beta chains from the same sample are listed, as sequenced in a study of CXCR3-negative and CXCR3-positive naive CD8 T cells. The authors made the TRB cDNA libraries by 5' RACE using UMI labels. TCRdb reanalyzed the 5' RACE reads and collapses them to one entry per CDR3 protein, without DNA. Its table lists some 61,000 distinct CDR3 sequences. The sample consisted of naive CXCR3- CD8+ T cells from blood. Subset given: CD45RO-CCR7+CD27+CD95- naive CD8+ T cells lacking CXCR3 (TNR3-). The origin of the receptors is a human donor in good health. Some clones in this sample may be carry-over from other donors' samples.

The chain joins TRBV7-3 to TRBJ2-1. Germline values: CDR1 SGHTA, CDR2 FQGTGA. The CDR3 runs to 15 residues. The CDR3 here is CASSLIPRAYNEQFF. Together with reference TRBV7-3 and TRBJ2-1, the CDR3 gives the full variable domain: GAGVSQTPSNKVTEKGKYVELRCDPISGHTALYWYRQSLGQGPEFLIYFQGTGAADDSGLPNDRFFAVRPEGSVSTLKIQRTERGDSAVYLCASSLIPRAYNEQFFGPGTRLTVL.

This sequence joins TRBV7-9 and TRBJ1-6; lacking DNA, the TRBD1 call made by TCRdb goes unchecked. The CDR3 spans 18 residues. Germline CDR1 reads SEHNR; CDR2 reads FQNEAQ (reference sequence). CDR3 sequence reads: CASSLPGQASSYNSPLHF.

The rearrangement links TRBV21-1 to TRBJ1-1; TCRdb designates TRBD1, a call that cannot be tested without DNA. TRBV21-1 is reported as a pseudogene. The CDR3 is 13 amino acids. The CDR3 sequence: CASSKPGQGEAFF.

The chain combines TRBV29-1 with TRBJ2-2; TCRdb reports TRBD2, a call that lacks DNA to check it against. Germline CDR1 reads SQVTM; CDR2 reads ANQGSEA. The CDR3 is made up of 11 amino acids. CDR3 loop: CSVSRDGELFF.

CDR3 sequence reads: CASSQHREVNYGYTF. The rearrangement joins TRBV14 to TRBJ1-2. There are 15 residues in the CDR3. CDR1 is SGHDN, CDR2 FVKESK, per germline.

The chain has TRBV29-1 and TRBJ2-6. This CDR3 is 16 amino acids long. The germline V gene encodes CDR1 SQVTM and CDR2 ANQGSEA. CDR3 in amino acids: CSVEVAGRSGANVLTF.

The genes are TRBV7-3 and TRBJ2-1. Germline loops: CDR1 SGHTA, CDR2 FQGTGA. This CDR3 contains 13 residues. This CDR3 is CASSFTLLNEQFF.

J is TRBJ2-7 and V is TRBV6-2 or TRBV6-3; TCRdb picks TRBD1, but there is no DNA to check that call. This CDR3 comprises 18 residues. In germline, CDR1 is MNHEY, CDR2 SVGEGT. This CDR3 reads CASSYSMITTGRTYEQYF.

The CDR3 loop reads CASSRPGLAGGEQFF. The genes are TRBV28 and TRBJ2-1; TCRdb proposes TRBD2, but this gene call is untestable without DNA. Germline assignment: CDR1 MDHEN and CDR2 SYDVKM. CDR3 length: 15 amino acids.

The V gene is TRBV4-3, the J gene TRBJ2-7; TCRdb picks TRBD1, but there is no DNA to check that call. CDR1 is LGHNA, CDR2 YSLEER, per germline. There are 17 residues in the CDR3. CDR3 region: CASSQDAWTGGSNEQYF.

This chain joins TRBV28 and TRBJ1-1; TCRdb's D call of TRBD1 is untestable without DNA. The CDR3 consists of 16 residues. Germline-derived CDR1 and CDR2 are MDHEN and SYDVKM. The CDR3 reads CASSFERGQGFPEAFF.

This sequence joins TRBV5-1 and TRBJ1-5; there is no DNA to check the TCRdb D call of TRBD1. CDR3 size: 16 residues. The V gene's germline CDR1 is SGHRS and CDR2 YFSETQ. CDR3 sequence: CASSPFGIGSNQPQHF.

The chain is built from TRBV4-2 and TRBJ1-1. CDR1 LGHNA and CDR2 YNFKEQ come from the germline V gene. This CDR3 contains 12 residues. The CDR3 is CASSQEGIEAFF.

The chain's CDR3 is CASSPPGRSQETQYF. The V and J genes are TRBV18 and TRBJ2-5. The germline V gene encodes CDR1 KGHSH and CDR2 LQKENI. This CDR3 has 15 amino acids.

The V gene is TRBV5-1, the J gene TRBJ2-5; as DNA is missing, the TRBD2 call by TCRdb cannot be tested. Germline CDR1 is SGHRS and CDR2 is YFSETQ. The CDR3 has 15 amino acids. CDR3 loop: CASSSGTRRQETQYF.

This chain uses TRBV29-1 with TRBJ2-5; TCRdb's D call of TRBD2 is untestable without DNA. The CDR3 sequence is 14 residues long. Germline values: CDR1 SQVTM, CDR2 ANQGSEA. The CDR3: CSAGTSGEKETQYF.

CDR3 amino acids: CASSLAWGSGANVLTF. The rearrangement joins TRBV7-9 to TRBJ2-6. CDR1 and CDR2 (germline): SEHNR, FQNEAQ (reference sequence). The CDR3 has 16 residues.

The genes are TRBV4-3 and TRBJ2-2. The CDR3 extends over 14 amino acids. From germline, CDR1 is LGHNA and CDR2 YSLEER. The CDR3 is CASSYRPNTGELFF.

V is TRBV2 and J is TRBJ2-1; checking the TCRdb D call of TRBD2 is not possible without DNA. Germline V gene lookup returns CDR1 SNHLY and CDR2 FYNNEI. The CDR3 covers 17 residues. CDR3 protein: CASSITSRGGASNEQFF.

The J gene is TRBJ2-1, the V gene TRBV28. Germline-derived CDR1 and CDR2 are MDHEN and SYDVKM. The CDR3 has 13 residues. The CDR3: CASSLYSVNEQFF.

The V and J genes are TRBV6-2 or TRBV6-3 and TRBJ1-1; TCRdb lists TRBD1, though no DNA is available to test this call. Per the germline V gene, CDR1 is MNHEY and CDR2 is SVGEGT. CDR3 size: 13 residues. The CDR3 sequence: CASSIRENTEAFF.

V usage is TRBV29-1 and J usage is TRBJ2-7; TCRdb proposes TRBD1, but this gene call is untestable without DNA. The CDR3 extends over 14 amino acids. Per the germline V gene, CDR1 is SQVTM and CDR2 is ANQGSEA. CDR3 region: CSVEIGGLSYEQYF.

The genes are TRBV6-5 and TRBJ2-7; checking the TCRdb D call of TRBD1 is not possible without DNA. CDR3 length equals 16 residues. CDR1 is MNHEY and CDR2 is SVGAGI in the germline V gene. The CDR3 here is CASSYSADRQTYEQYF.

This rearrangement joins TRBV4-2 to TRBJ2-5; TCRdb returns TRBD2, unconfirmable since there is no DNA. CDR3 length: 14 residues. CDR1 is LGHNA, CDR2 YNFKEQ, per germline. This CDR3 reads CASSQGLGRETQYF.

The chain has TRBV10-2 and TRBJ1-1; the TCRdb call, TRBD1, lacks DNA for checking. There are 11 residues in the CDR3. CDR1 and CDR2 (germline): WSHSY, SAAADI. Here the CDR3 reads CASGEGAEAFF.